This T cell receptor (beta chain) stems from a study of blood T cell repertoires in COVID-19. About the research overall: Samples taken during acute and convalescent COVID-19 were collected in the United States, Italy and Spain. Sources were T cells, B-cell-depleted T cells, or PBMCs; the material itself was cDNA or gDNA.

The participants were between about 18 and 90 years old and came from under 25 US areas. Self-reported history from a screening survey and questionnaire set each donor's cohort. Some clones are missing from TCRdb's copy, which holds only in-frame ones; the method was immunoSEQ multiplex PCR. This table holds hundreds of thousands of clones, 90% found once. There are 14 residues in the CDR3. The V and J ends lost 1 base and 8 bases, in that order; junction bases with no gene match: 5. CDR1 and CDR2 from the germline V gene are SEHNR and FQNEAQ (reference sequence). This clonotype was obtained from a woman aged 18-30 years with acute COVID-19. The sample consisted of PBMCs or T cells enriched from blood (not recorded which). The J gene is TRBJ2-1, the V gene TRBV7-9, with 7 positions matching TRBD2. In DNA form, the CDR3 reads TGTGCCAGCAGCTTAGTGAGCGGGAACGATGAGCAGTTCTTC. It specifies CASSLVSGNDEQFF.